Sequencing of this T cell receptor (beta chain) was carried out in a study of early T cells in non-severe SARS-CoV-2 infection. Study-wide background: Bulk RNA taken from unsorted whole blood was sequenced, leaving chains unpaired.

The table lists this clonotype with many counts. TCRdb analysed the 5' RACE reads with MiXCR anew, one entry per CDR3 protein. The sample has about 26,000 distinct CDR3 sequences, about 4% seen once. The sequence was collected from an adult who was a healthcare worker with PCR-confirmed SARS-CoV-2 infection or an uninfected control (not recorded which). Source material: whole blood.

The CDR3 coding sequence is TGTGCCAGCAGTGGGGCGGGGGGTGCGGACACTGAAGCTTTCTTT. Translated: CASSGAGGADTEAFF. The J gene is TRBJ1-1, the V gene TRBV12-3 or TRBV12-4, with TRBD1 as a possible D gene (5 bases). Deletions cut 5 bases from V and 3 bases from J, with 16 bases between. The CDR3 sequence is 15 residues long.